This TCR beta chain comes out of a study of blood T cell repertoires in COVID-19. Study-level background: Spain, Italy and the United States supplied samples that represented acute and convalescent COVID-19. T cells, B-cell-depleted T cells, or PBMCs provided the cDNA or gDNA that served as material.

V shed 3 bases and J shed 0 bases, with 11 bases lying between them. CDR3 length: 16 amino acids. CDR1 is SGHDN, CDR2 FVKESK, per germline. In the source study's methods: Amplifying reference gene primers gave estimates of nucleated cell counts. TCRdb's table, derived via immunoSEQ multiplex PCR, lists solely in-frame clones and lacks some. Clone size and V and J calls were adopted from that table, with D and trimming inferred from the DNA. The table lists under 150,000 clones, about nine tenths of them singletons. The V call is TRBV14, the J call TRBJ1-4; D gene uncertain. This clonotype originated in a human donor with active COVID-19. The donor label of this sample is uncertain. The sample comprised peripheral blood. In DNA, the CDR3 is TGTGCCAGCAGCCAGAGGGCAAGTTCAACTAATGAAAAACTGTTTTTT. This translates into CASSQRASSTNEKLFF.